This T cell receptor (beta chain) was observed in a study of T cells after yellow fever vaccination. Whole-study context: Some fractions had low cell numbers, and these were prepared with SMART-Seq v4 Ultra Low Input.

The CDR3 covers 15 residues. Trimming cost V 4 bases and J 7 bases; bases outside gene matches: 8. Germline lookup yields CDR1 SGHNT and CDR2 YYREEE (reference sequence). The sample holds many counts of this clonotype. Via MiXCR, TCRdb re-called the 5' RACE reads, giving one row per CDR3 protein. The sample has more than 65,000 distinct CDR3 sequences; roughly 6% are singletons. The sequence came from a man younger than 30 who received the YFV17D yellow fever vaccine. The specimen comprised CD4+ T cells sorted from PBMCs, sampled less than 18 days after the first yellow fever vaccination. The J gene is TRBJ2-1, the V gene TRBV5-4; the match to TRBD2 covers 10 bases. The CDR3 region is CASSHSGGARNEQFF. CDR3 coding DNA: TGTGCCAGCAGCCACAGCGGGGGGGCCAGAAATGAGCAGTTCTTC.